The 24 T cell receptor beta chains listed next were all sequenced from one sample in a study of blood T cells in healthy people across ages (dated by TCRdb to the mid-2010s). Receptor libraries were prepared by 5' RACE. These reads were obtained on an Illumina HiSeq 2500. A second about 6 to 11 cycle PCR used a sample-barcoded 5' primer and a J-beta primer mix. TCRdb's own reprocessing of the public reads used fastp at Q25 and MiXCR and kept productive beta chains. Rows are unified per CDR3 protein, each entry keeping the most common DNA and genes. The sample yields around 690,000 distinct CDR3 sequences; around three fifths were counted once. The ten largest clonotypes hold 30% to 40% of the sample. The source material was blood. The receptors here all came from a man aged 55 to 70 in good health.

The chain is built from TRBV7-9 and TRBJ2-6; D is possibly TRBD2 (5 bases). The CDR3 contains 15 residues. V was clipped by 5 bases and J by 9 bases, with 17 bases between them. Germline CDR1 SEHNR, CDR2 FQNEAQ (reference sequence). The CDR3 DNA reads TGTGCCAGCAGCCCAATTCGATTGGGAGACAACGTCCTGACTTTC. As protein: CASSPIRLGDNVLTF.

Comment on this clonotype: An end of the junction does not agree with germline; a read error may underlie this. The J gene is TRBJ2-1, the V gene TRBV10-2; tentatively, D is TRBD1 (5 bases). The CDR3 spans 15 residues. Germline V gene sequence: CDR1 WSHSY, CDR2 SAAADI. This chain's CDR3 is CASSRNLGRYNEQFF. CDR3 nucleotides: TGTGCCAGCAGCAGGAATCTGGGGCGTTACAATGAGCAGTTCTTC.

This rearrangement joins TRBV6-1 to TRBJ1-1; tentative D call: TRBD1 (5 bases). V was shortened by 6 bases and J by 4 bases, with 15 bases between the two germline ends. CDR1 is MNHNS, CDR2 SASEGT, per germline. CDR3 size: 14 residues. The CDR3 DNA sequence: TGTGCCAGCAGAGGTCGCGGGGCGGTCACTGAAGCTTTCTTT. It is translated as CASRGRGAVTEAFF.

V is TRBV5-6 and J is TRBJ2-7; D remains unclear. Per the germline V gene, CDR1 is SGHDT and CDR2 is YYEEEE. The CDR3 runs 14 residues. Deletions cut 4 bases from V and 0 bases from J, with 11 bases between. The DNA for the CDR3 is TGTGCCAGCAGCCAAAGGACCGGCTCCTACGAGCAGTACTTC. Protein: CASSQRTGSYEQYF.

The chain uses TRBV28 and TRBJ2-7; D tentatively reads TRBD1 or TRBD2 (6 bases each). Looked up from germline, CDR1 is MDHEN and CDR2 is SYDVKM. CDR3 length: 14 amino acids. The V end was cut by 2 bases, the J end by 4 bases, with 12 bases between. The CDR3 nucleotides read TGTGCCAGCAGTTTAAGGGGGGCTGGGTACGAGCAGTACTTC. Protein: CASSLRGAGYEQYF. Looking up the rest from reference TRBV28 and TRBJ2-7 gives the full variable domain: DVKVTQSSRYLVKRTGEKVFLECVQDMDHENMFWYRQDPGLGLRLIYFSYDVKMKEKGDIPEGYSVSREKKERFSLILESASTNQTSMYLCASSLRGAGYEQYFGPGTRLTVT.

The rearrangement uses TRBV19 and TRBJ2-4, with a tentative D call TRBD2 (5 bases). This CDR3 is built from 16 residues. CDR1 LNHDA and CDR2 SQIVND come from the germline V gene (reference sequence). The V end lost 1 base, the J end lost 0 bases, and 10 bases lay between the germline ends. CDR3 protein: CASSIVAGLAKNIQYF. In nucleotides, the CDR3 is TGTGCCAGTAGTATAGTGGCGGGTCTAGCCAAAAACATTCAGTACTTC.

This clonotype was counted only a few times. CDR3 nucleotides: TGCAGTGCATTGTCACATGCCGGTGAAAAACTGTTTTTT. This sequence encodes CSALSHAGEKLFF. V usage is TRBV20-1 and J usage is TRBJ1-4; D remains ambiguous. This CDR3 is 13 amino acids long. Germline V gene sequence: CDR1 DFQATT, CDR2 SNEGSKA (reference sequence). Trimming shortened V by 6 bases and J by 7 bases, and 15 bases separated the two germline ends.

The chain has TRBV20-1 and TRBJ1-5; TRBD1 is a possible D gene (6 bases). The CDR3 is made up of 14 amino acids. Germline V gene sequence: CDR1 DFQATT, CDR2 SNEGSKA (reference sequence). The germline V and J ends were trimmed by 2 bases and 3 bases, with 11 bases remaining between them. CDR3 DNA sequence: TGCAGTGCTAGACCGGACAGCCCCAATCAGCCCCAGCATTTT. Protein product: CSARPDSPNQPQHF.

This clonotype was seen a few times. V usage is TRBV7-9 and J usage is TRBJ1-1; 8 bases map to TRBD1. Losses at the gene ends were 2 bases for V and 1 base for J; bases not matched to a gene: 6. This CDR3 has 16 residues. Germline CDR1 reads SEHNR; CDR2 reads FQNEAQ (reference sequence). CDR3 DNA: TGTGCCAGCAGCTTAACTGACAGGGGTTGGAACACTGAAGCTTTCTTT. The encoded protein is CASSLTDRGWNTEAFF. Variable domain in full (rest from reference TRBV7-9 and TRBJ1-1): DTGVSQNPRHKITKRGQNVTFRCDPISEHNRLYWYRQTLGQGPEFLTYFQNEAQLEKSRLLSDRFSAERPKGSFSTLEIQRTEQGDSAMYLCASSLTDRGWNTEAFFGQGTRLTVV.

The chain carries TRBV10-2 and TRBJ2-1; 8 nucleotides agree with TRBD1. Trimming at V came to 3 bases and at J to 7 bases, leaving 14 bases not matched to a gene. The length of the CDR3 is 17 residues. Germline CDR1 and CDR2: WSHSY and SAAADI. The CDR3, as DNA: TGCGCCAGCAGTGAAAGCACCAGGACAGGGTTGACTAATGAGCAGTTCTTC. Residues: CASSESTRTGLTNEQFF.

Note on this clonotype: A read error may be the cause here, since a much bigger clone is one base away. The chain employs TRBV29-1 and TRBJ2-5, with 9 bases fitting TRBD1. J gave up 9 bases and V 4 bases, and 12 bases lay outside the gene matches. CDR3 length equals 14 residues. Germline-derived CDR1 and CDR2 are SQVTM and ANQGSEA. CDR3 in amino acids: CSVVLVGDREAQYF. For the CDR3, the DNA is TGCAGCGTTGTGTTAGTCGGGGACAGGGAGGCCCAGTACTTC.

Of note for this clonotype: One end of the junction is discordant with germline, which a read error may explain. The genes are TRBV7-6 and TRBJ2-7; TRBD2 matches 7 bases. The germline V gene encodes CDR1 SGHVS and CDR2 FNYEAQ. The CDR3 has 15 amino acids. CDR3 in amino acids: CASSLGGEGVYEQYF. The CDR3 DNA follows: TGTGCCAGCAGTTTAGGAGGGGAGGGAGTCTACGAGCAGTACTTC.

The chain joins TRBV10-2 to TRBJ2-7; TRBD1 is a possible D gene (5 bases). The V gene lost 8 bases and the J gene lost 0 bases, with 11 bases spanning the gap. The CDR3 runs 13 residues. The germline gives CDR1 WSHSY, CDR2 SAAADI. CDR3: CASQGTASYEQYF. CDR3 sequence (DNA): TGCGCCAGCCAGGGTACCGCCTCCTACGAGCAGTACTTC.

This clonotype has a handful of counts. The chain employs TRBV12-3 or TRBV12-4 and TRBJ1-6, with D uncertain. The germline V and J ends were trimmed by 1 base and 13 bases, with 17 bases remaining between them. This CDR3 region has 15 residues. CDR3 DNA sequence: TGTGCCAGCAGTTTAGAGGCGGAGGATTCGACGCCCCTCCACTTT. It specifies CASSLEAEDSTPLHF.

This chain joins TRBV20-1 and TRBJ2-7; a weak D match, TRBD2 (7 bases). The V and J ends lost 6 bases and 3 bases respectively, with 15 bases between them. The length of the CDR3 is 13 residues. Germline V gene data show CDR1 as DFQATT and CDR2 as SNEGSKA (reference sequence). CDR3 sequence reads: CSAVGGADYEQYF. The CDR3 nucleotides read TGCAGTGCCGTTGGGGGGGCCGACTACGAGCAGTACTTC.

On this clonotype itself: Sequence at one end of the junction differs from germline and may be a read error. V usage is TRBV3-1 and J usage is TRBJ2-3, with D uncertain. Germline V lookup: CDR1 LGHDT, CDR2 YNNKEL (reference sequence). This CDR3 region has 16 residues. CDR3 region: CASSQAPSTSTDTQYF. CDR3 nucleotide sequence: TGTGCCAGCAGCCAAGCTCCCTCTACAAGCACGGATACGCAGTATTTT.

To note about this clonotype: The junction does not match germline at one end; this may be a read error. The CDR3 region is CVSSGGGPYNEQFF. The CDR3 bases are TGTGTCAGCAGTGGCGGGGGACCCTACAATGAGCAGTTCTTC. This sequence joins TRBV6-4 and TRBJ2-1; 7 bases are shared with TRBD2. Per the germline V gene, CDR1 is MRHNA and CDR2 is SNTAGT. The CDR3 is 14 amino acids.

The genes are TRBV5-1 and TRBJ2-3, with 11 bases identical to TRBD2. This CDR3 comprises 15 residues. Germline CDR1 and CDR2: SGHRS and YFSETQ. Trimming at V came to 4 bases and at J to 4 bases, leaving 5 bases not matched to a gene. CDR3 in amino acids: CASSLAGGEADTQYF. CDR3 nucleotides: TGCGCCAGCAGCCTAGCGGGAGGTGAAGCAGATACGCAGTATTTT.

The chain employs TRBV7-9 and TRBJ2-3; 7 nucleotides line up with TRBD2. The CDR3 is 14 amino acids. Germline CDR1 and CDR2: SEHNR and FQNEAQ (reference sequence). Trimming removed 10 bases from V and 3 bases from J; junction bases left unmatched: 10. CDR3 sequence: CAIPPGLSTDTQYF. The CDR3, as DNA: TGTGCCATTCCTCCGGGACTATCAACAGATACGCAGTATTTT.

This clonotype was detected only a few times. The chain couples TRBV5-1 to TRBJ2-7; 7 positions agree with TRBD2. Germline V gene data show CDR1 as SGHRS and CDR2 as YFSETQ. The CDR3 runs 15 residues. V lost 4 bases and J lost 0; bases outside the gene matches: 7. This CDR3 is CASSPRGEPSYEQYF. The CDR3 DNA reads TGCGCCAGCAGCCCCCGGGGGGAGCCCTCCTACGAGCAGTACTTC.

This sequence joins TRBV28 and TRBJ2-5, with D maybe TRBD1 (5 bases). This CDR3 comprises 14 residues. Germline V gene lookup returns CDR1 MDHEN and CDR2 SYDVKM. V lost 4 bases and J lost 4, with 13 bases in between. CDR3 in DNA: TGTGCCAGCAGTTCTGGACACCCCCGAGAGACCCAGTACTTC. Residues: CASSSGHPRETQYF.

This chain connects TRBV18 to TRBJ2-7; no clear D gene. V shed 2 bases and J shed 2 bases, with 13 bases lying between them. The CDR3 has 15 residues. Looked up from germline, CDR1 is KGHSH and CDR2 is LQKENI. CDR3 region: CASSPGPSPTYEQYF. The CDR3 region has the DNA TGTGCCAGCTCACCAGGTCCATCGCCAACCTACGAGCAGTACTTC.

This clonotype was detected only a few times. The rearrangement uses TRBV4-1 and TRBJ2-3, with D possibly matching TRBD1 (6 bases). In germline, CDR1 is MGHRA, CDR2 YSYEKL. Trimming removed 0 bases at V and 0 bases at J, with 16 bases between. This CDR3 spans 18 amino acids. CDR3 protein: CASSQEGDTKISTDTQYF. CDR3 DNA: TGCGCCAGCAGCCAAGAGGGGGACACCAAGATTAGCACAGATACGCAGTATTTT.

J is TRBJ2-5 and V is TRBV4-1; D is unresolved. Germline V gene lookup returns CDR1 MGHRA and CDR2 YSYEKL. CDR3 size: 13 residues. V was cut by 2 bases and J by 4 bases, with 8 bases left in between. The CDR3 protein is CASSQPRAETQYF. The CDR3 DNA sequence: TGCGCCAGCAGCCAACCCCGCGCAGAGACCCAGTACTTC.